This passage covers 23 T cell receptor beta chains from one sample sequenced in a study of PD-1 blockade in classical Hodgkin lymphoma. Each and every patient relapsed after autologous stem cell transplantation, and patients got differing brentuximab vedotin exposure. The assay was immunoSEQ multiplex PCR, and TCRdb's table has in-frame clones only and misses some. This sample has 65,000 to 95,000 clones, with 89% found just once. Sequenced here: peripheral blood mononuclear cells (PBMCs), sampled at baseline. The receptors derive from a human donor with classical Hodgkin lymphoma.

The DNA for the CDR3 is TGTGCCAGCAGTGAAAGGAGCCCTCTGGGGGAGACCCAGTACTTC. Translation: CASSERSPLGETQYF. The gene calls are TRBV6-4 and TRBJ2-5; D is ambiguous. The ends were cut back, 3 bases at V and 5 bases at J, with 16 bases in the middle. The CDR3 runs 15 residues. Germline V gives CDR1 MRHNA, CDR2 SNTAGT.

A few counts support this clone. The chain couples TRBV4-1 to TRBJ1-1; D is ambiguous. This CDR3 is built from 14 residues. Trimming stripped 0 bases from V and 0 bases from J, with 5 bases between. Germline values: CDR1 MGHRA, CDR2 YSYEKL. The CDR3 protein is CASSQDRMNTEAFF. For the CDR3, the DNA is TGCGCCAGCAGCCAAGATCGGATGAACACTGAAGCTTTCTTT.

The CDR3 DNA sequence: TGTGCCAGCAGCCCCCTTCGGGGAGTAGGAAACACCATATATTTT. Amino acids: CASSPLRGVGNTIYF. J is TRBJ1-3 and V is TRBV27; no reliable D call. Trimming pared 6 bases from V and 4 bases from J, leaving 16 bases between. The CDR3 sequence is 15 residues long. Germline assignment: CDR1 MNHEY and CDR2 SMNVEV (reference sequence).

The rearrangement joins TRBV5-8 to TRBJ1-2, with 9 bases fitting TRBD1. The junction had 3 bases not matched to a gene; V was cut back by 4 bases and J by 8 bases. The CDR3 is made up of 12 amino acids. Germline loops: CDR1 SGHTS, CDR2 YDEGEE. Written as DNA, the CDR3 is TGTGCCAGCAGCCCGGGACAGGGAGGCTACACCTTC. The encoded protein is CASSPGQGGYTF.

This chain joins TRBV2 and TRBJ1-2, with D possibly being TRBD1 (5 bases). Trimming removed 6 bases from V and 8 bases from J, with 19 bases in between. The germline gives CDR1 SNHLY, CDR2 FYNNEI. There are 14 residues in the CDR3. The CDR3 DNA is TGTGCCAGCAGGTTAGCGGGGACCAATCCCGGCTACACCTTC. Translating it yields CASRLAGTNPGYTF.

The rearrangement joins TRBV5-5 to TRBJ2-1; D might be TRBD2 (6 bases). V was shortened by 2 bases and J by 0 bases, with 12 bases between the two germline ends. The germline gives CDR1 SGHKS, CDR2 YYEKEE (reference sequence). The CDR3 has 16 amino acids. The DNA of the CDR3 is TGTGCCAGCAGCTTTTTGCGGGGTAGCTCCTACAATGAGCAGTTCTTC. Its protein product is CASSFLRGSSYNEQFF.

The table lists this clone with a few counts. The J gene is TRBJ2-1, the V gene TRBV15; 7 positions match TRBD1. Germline assignment: CDR1 LNHNV and CDR2 YYDKDF (reference sequence). The CDR3 has 14 residues. Germline trimming cut 4 bases from V and 3 bases from J; bases unmatched to any gene: 3. For the CDR3, the DNA is TGTGCCACCAGCAAAAGACAGGGCTACAATGAGCAGTTCTTC. It codes for CATSKRQGYNEQFF.

This chain links TRBV6-5 with TRBJ1-6; D remains unclear. Germline V gene data show CDR1 as MNHEY and CDR2 as SVGAGI. The V end lost 6 bases, the J end lost 10 bases, and 19 bases lay between the germline ends. The length of the CDR3 is 15 residues. The CDR3 loop is CASRKPRTHLSPLHF. CDR3 coding DNA: TGTGCCAGCAGGAAACCCCGTACTCACCTGTCACCCCTCCACTTT.

V gene TRBV19 combines with J gene TRBJ2-3, with 7 positions matching TRBD1. Germline V CDR1 and CDR2: LNHDA, SQIVND (reference sequence). The CDR3 has 14 residues. Trimming removed 6 bases from V and 3 bases from J; junction bases left unmatched: 6. The CDR3 nucleotides are TGTGCCAGTAGACAGGGGATATTGACAGATACGCAGTATTTT. Translated: CASRQGILTDTQYF.

The J gene is TRBJ2-7, the V gene TRBV19; maybe TRBD2 (6 bases). This CDR3 comprises 17 residues. The V end lost 4 bases, the J end lost 3 bases, and 22 bases lay between the germline ends. From germline, CDR1 is LNHDA and CDR2 SQIVND (reference sequence). The CDR3 DNA reads as TGTGCCAGTAGTACTACTGTTGGGACTCGCACGTTCTACGAGCAGTACTTC. Amino acid sequence: CASSTTVGTRTFYEQYF.

The V call is TRBV6-5, the J call TRBJ2-7; tentatively, D is TRBD1 or TRBD2 (5 bases each). This CDR3 contains 14 residues. CDR1 MNHEY and CDR2 SVGAGI come from the germline V gene. V shed 0 bases and J shed 4 bases, with 10 bases lying between them. CDR3: CASSYSGPTYEQYF. CDR3 nucleotide sequence: TGTGCCAGCAGTTACTCGGGACCGACTTACGAGCAGTACTTC.

The J gene is TRBJ2-7, the V gene TRBV6-5; 10 nucleotides align to TRBD1. CDR1 and CDR2 (germline): MNHEY, SVGAGI. The CDR3 is 14 amino acids. Unmatched junction bases numbered 1, after V lost 0 bases and J lost 5 bases. The CDR3 region has the DNA TGTGCCAGCAGTTACTCGGACAGGGGGGACGAGCAGTACTTC. Encoded protein: CASSYSDRGDEQYF.

The chain employs TRBV18 and TRBJ1-5, with D possibly being TRBD1 (5 bases). The germline gives CDR1 KGHSH, CDR2 LQKENI. V was clipped by 5 bases and J by 1 base, with 9 bases between them. CDR3 size: 14 residues. The CDR3: CASSTGASNQPQHF. The CDR3 DNA sequence: TGTGCCAGCTCAACTGGGGCGAGCAATCAGCCCCAGCATTTT.

The chain carries TRBV6-6 and TRBJ1-6; 9 bases match TRBD1. Trimming removed 6 bases from V and 9 bases from J; junction bases left unmatched: 6. Germline CDR1 and CDR2: MNHNY and SVGAGI (reference sequence). The CDR3 spans 14 residues. CDR3 nucleotides: TGTGCCAGCAGGGGACAGGGTAGTGGTTCACCCCTCCACTTT. Amino acids: CASRGQGSGSPLHF.

The chain carries TRBV7-8 and TRBJ2-2; D is undetermined. CDR1 is SGHVS and CDR2 is FQNEAQ in the germline V gene. This CDR3 is 13 amino acids long. V dropped 3 bases and J dropped 2 bases, with 4 bases sitting between them. CDR3 in DNA: TGTGCCAGCAGCTTTACAAACACCGGGGAGCTGTTTTTT. Protein: CASSFTNTGELFF.

The CDR3, as DNA: TGTGCCAGCAGCTTAGGGCCAGGCTACACAGATACGCAGTATTTT. Translating it yields CASSLGPGYTDTQYF. V is TRBV13 and J is TRBJ2-3; D ambiguous. Per the germline V gene, CDR1 is PRHDT and CDR2 is FYEKMQ (reference sequence). The CDR3 totals 15 residues. The V gene lost 0 bases and the J gene lost 2 bases, with 9 bases spanning the gap.

The count of this clone is one. The rearrangement joins TRBV7-9 to TRBJ2-3; 12 bases are a match to TRBD2. There are 15 residues in the CDR3. With V trimmed by 4 bases and J by 5 bases, 4 bases remained unmatched. Germline CDR1 is SEHNR and CDR2 is FQNEAQ (reference sequence). The CDR3 sequence: CASSSSGRAIDTQYF. The CDR3 DNA reads TGTGCCAGCAGCTCTAGCGGGAGGGCCATAGATACGCAGTATTTT.

The CDR3 nucleotides are TGTGCCAGCAGTGAATATTCCCAAGTGGATGAGCAGTTCTTC. It specifies CASSEYSQVDEQFF. V gene TRBV25-1 combines with J gene TRBJ2-1; no reliable D call. Germline CDR1 reads MGHDK; CDR2 reads SYGVNS. With 0 bases removed from V and 8 bases from J, the gap between germline ends came to 11 bases. This CDR3 spans 14 amino acids.

The chain uses TRBV6-1 and TRBJ2-3, with 9 bases fitting TRBD1. The V gene end was trimmed by 2 bases and the J gene end by 2 bases; junction bases not matched to a gene: 5. The CDR3 is made up of 16 amino acids. CDR1 is MNHNS, CDR2 SASEGT, per germline. DNA for the CDR3: TGTGCCAGCAGTGAATCGACAGGGGGATTCACAGATACGCAGTATTTT. Protein product: CASSESTGGFTDTQYF.

The chain has TRBV7-2 and TRBJ2-5; no firm D call. The V end was cut by 8 bases, the J end by 4 bases, with 8 bases between. CDR1 SGHTA and CDR2 FQGNSA come from the germline V gene. This CDR3 is built from 11 residues. In DNA form, the CDR3 reads TGTGCCAGCGGTCAGAGAGAGACCCAGTACTTC. Its translation: CASGQRETQYF.

The V gene is TRBV9, the J gene TRBJ2-2; D is uncertain. V was trimmed by 3 bases and J by 1 base, leaving 4 bases between them. The CDR3 totals 13 residues. Per germline, CDR1 SGDLS and CDR2 YYNGEE. CDR3 DNA sequence: TGTGCCAGCAGCGCCGAGAACACCGGGGAGCTGTTTTTT. Translating gives CASSAENTGELFF.

This chain joins TRBV28 and TRBJ2-1, with TRBD2 identical over 12 bases. V trimming: 4 bases; J trimming: 8 bases; junction bases outside the gene matches: 6. Germline V gives CDR1 MDHEN, CDR2 SYDVKM. The CDR3 runs 15 residues. The CDR3 coding sequence is TGTGCCAGCAGTTCAACTAGCGGGAGGTCAGATGAGCAGTTCTTC. Translation gives CASSSTSGRSDEQFF.

This CDR3 reads CASSLNAKLYEQYF. CDR3 nucleotides: TGCGCCAGCAGCTTGAATGCGAAGCTTTACGAGCAGTACTTC. V and J are TRBV5-1 and TRBJ2-7; no firm D call. Trimming pared 1 base from V and 4 bases from J, leaving 12 bases between. The germline gives CDR1 SGHRS, CDR2 YFSETQ. The CDR3 totals 14 residues.